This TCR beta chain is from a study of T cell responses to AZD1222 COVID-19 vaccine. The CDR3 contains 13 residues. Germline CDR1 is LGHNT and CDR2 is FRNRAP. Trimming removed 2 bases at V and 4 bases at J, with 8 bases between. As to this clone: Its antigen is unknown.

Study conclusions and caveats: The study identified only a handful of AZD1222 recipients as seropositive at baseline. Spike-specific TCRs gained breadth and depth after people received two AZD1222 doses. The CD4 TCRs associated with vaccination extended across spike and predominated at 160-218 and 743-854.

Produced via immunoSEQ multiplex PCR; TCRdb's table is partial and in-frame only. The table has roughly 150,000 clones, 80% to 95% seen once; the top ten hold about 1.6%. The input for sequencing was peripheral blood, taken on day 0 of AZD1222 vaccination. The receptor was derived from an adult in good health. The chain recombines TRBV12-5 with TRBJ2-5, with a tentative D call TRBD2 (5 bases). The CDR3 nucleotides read TGTGCTAGTGGTTTGACGGGGTTAGAGACCCAGTACTTC. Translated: CASGLTGLETQYF.